The clone carrying this TCR beta chain was picked up a small number of times. The target antigen is unknown. The CDR3 has 15 amino acids. The V end was cut by 3 bases, the J end by 2 bases, with 11 bases between. Germline assignment: CDR1 SNHLY and CDR2 FYNNEI. The source of the sample is a study of regulatory T cells in long-lasting Graves disease. Notes on the study in general: The analysis examined peripheral blood only and excluded thyroid tissue.

TCR beta libraries were built with iRepertoire HTBI primers and Arm-PCR of CDR3 regions. In the original processing: Segment identification across samples yielded around 64 TRBV and around 13 TRBJ segments. TCRdb recomputed calls from the multiplex PCR reads with MiXCR, one row per CDR3 protein. TCRdb assigned the V and J calls; the authors' analysis was not used. The sample yields some 500,000 distinct CDR3 sequences, about 15% seen once. Described time point: newly diagnosed GD, antithyroid drugs for less than 3 months. RNA extracted from PBMCs served as the sequencing template. This sample was shared with a second study, whose subject was T cells in Graves' hyperthyroidism and ophthalmopathy. That paper notes: An initial round of RT-PCR targeting the TCR CDR3 relied on the HTBI primer set.

The sequence was obtained from a woman aged 40-65 years with Graves disease. This chain uses TRBV2 with TRBJ1-3; D gene unclear. Material: peripheral blood mononuclear cells (PBMCs), obtained at new diagnosis, from a patient treated with antithyroid drugs. The CDR3 DNA is TGTGCCAGCAGTGAGATGCCAGACCCTGGAAACACCATATATTTT. It specifies CASSEMPDPGNTIYF.